Reported below is one T cell receptor (beta chain). Sequencing was performed with immunoSEQ multiplex PCR; in TCRdb, only in-frame clones are kept and a portion is missing. Here the sample spans more than 2,000,000 clones, about 92% being singletons. The CDR3 spans 18 residues. V dropped 1 base and J dropped 10 bases, with 26 bases sitting between them. The germline V gene encodes CDR1 GTSNPN and CDR2 SVGIG (reference sequence). This sample is part of a study of shared clonotypes between healthy human individuals. The clonotype originates from a young man in good health. Some clones in this sample may be carry-over from other donors' samples. The V and J genes are TRBV30 and TRBJ1-6, with D uncertain. Sequencing used naive CD4+ T cells from PBMCs. Subset indicated: CD45RA+ positively selected. The CDR3 reads CAWSALGVQTLTRSPLHF. In DNA, the CDR3 is TGTGCCTGGAGTGCCCTCGGGGTGCAGACCCTCACCCGCTCACCCCTCCACTTT. Full variable domain (outside the CDR3, taken from reference TRBV30 and TRBJ1-6): SQTIHQWPATLVQPVGSPLSLECTVEGTSNPNLYWYRQAAGRGLQLLFYSVGIGQISSEVPQNLSASRPQDRQFILSSKKLLLSDSGFYLCAWSALGVQTLTRSPLHFGNGTRLTVT.